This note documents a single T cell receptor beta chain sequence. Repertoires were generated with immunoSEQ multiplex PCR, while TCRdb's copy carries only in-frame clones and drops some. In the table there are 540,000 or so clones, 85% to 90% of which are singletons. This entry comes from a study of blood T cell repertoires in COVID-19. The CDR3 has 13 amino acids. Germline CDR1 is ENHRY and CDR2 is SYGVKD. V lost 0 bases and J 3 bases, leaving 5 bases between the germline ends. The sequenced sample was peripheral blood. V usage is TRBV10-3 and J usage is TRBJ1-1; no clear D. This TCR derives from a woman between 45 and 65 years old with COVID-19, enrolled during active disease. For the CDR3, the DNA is TGTGCCATCAGTGAGTCTGTATACACTGAAGCTTTCTTT. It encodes CAISESVYTEAFF.